This T cell receptor (beta chain) was retrieved from a study of long-term antiretroviral therapy in people with HIV. As regards this clone: Its antigen is not identified.

Samples were assayed with immunoSEQ v3.0 at survey level. Clones were read by immunoSEQ multiplex PCR, and TCRdb kept only the in-frame ones, dropping some. The table includes about 18,000 clones, around 92% detected once. Whole-study results and caveats: Blood in the study was drawn between the mid-2000s and the late 2010s, possibly under older ART regimens, which may be less effective than current ones. Post-ART, diversity grew, though it stayed under transplant donor control levels. Controls exceeded HIV repertoires in CDR3 length range.

The material sequenced was unsorted PBMCs, taken 3 years after starting antiretroviral therapy. The receptor was derived from a man between 45 and 60 years old with HIV.

As DNA, the CDR3 is TGCGCCAGCAGTGAGGGGGGGGGCTACGAGCAGTACTTC. Encoded protein: CASSEGGGYEQYF. The rearrangement uses TRBV10-2 and TRBJ2-7; 7 nucleotides line up with TRBD2. The CDR3 spans 13 residues. V shed 2 bases and J 3 bases; nucleotides not matched to a gene: 1. Germline lookup yields CDR1 WSHSY and CDR2 SAAADI.